Listed below are T cell receptor beta chains from one sample, sequenced in a study of OX40 agonist ivuxolimab in advanced cancers. Profiling relied on immunoSEQ multiplex PCR, and the TCRdb table lists in-frame clones only, not all of them. The sample carries some 51,000 clones, 70% to 90% recorded once. The source was CD4+ or CD8+ T cells sorted from blood, collected in a trial of the OX40 agonist ivuxolimab. Every receptor here comes from an adult with an advanced solid tumor such as melanoma, head and neck, liver or kidney cancer. Both conserved end residues are part of each CDR3. A D gene is named only where the DNA matches it firmly. For some rows the clone size is stated as once, few or many, or as a class when expanded; others skip it.

clone size	V gene	J gene	D gene	CDR3 protein	CDR3 DNA
NA	TRBV21-1	TRBJ1-5	NA	CASSKGTGTGGSNQPQHF	TGTGCCAGCAGCAAAGGAACAGGGACAGGGGGGAGCAATCAGCCCCAGCATTTT
NA	TRBV18	TRBJ2-5	NA	CASSPRRQEGETQYF	TGTGCCAGCTCACCCCGTAGACAGGAGGGAGAGACCCAGTACTTC
NA	TRBV2	TRBJ1-2	NA	CASRRDGDDGYTF	TGTGCCAGCAGGAGGGACGGCGACGATGGCTACACCTTC
once	TRBV29-1	TRBJ2-1	TRBD2	CSVAYLRGGYNEQFF	TGCAGCGTTGCTTATCTACGGGGGGGGTACAATGAGCAGTTCTTC
NA	TRBV6-1	TRBJ1-2	NA	CASTMNPGNYGYTF	TGTGCCAGCACTATGAACCCGGGTAACTATGGCTACACCTTC
NA	TRBV5-4	TRBJ2-3	TRBD2	CASRRGLAGGTDTQYF	TGTGCCAGCCGGCGCGGGCTAGCGGGGGGCACAGATACGCAGTATTTT
NA	TRBV5-4	TRBJ1-2	NA	CASYPREGYRTGYTF	TGTGCCAGCTACCCCCGGGAAGGGTACCGGACCGGCTACACCTTC
NA	TRBV23-1	TRBJ1-2	NA	CASRKSRGGKTNYGYTF	TGCGCCAGCAGGAAATCAAGAGGGGGAAAAACTAACTATGGCTACACCTTC
NA	TRBV6-5	TRBJ1-1	NA	CASRKKGTINTEAFF	TGTGCCAGCAGAAAAAAAGGGACAATTAACACTGAAGCTTTCTTT
large	TRBV19	TRBJ2-3	TRBD1	CASSIAQGAPPVTDTQYF	TGTGCCAGTAGTATTGCGCAGGGGGCGCCCCCTGTCACAGATACGCAGTATTTT
once	TRBV4-2	TRBJ1-5	TRBD1	CASSQEQAGRGVWSNQPQHF	TGTGCCAGCAGCCAAGAGCAGGCGGGCAGGGGGGTTTGGAGCAATCAGCCCCAGCATTTT
NA	TRBV6-1	TRBJ2-4	TRBD1	CASSSRGGPKNIQYF	TGTGCCAGCAGCTCCCGAGGGGGCCCCAAAAACATTCAGTACTTC
NA	TRBV9	TRBJ2-2	NA	CASSYRGAGELFF	TGTGCCAGCAGCTATAGGGGAGCCGGGGAGCTGTTTTTT
NA	TRBV7-3	TRBJ2-3	TRBD1	CASSRGQGIDTQYF	TGTGCCAGCAGTCGGGGACAGGGGATAGATACGCAGTATTTT
NA	TRBV5-3	TRBJ2-7	NA	CARSTGCEQYF	TGTGCCAGAAGCACCGGGTGCGAGCAGTACTTC
NA	TRBV30	TRBJ2-7	NA	CAWSVNNYEQYF	TGTGCCTGGAGTGTAAACAACTACGAGCAGTACTTC
NA	TRBV20-1	TRBJ2-5	NA	CSAAHETQYF	TGCAGTGCAGCCCATGAGACCCAGTACTTC
NA	TRBV5-6	TRBJ1-4	NA	CASSPTGVNEKLFF	TGTGCCAGCAGCCCGACAGGAGTTAATGAAAAACTGTTTTTT
once	TRBV5-8	TRBJ2-7	TRBD2	CASSSGLGGRHEQYF	TGTGCCAGCAGCTCCGGACTAGGCGGGAGACACGAGCAGTACTTC
NA	TRBV27	TRBJ1-5	TRBD1	CASSRTGVNQPQHF	TGTGCCAGCAGCCGCACAGGGGTCAATCAGCCCCAGCATTTT
NA	TRBV6-6	TRBJ2-7	NA	CASSYSSGSLYEQYF	TGTGCCAGCAGTTACTCGAGTGGGAGTCTATACGAGCAGTACTTC
NA	TRBV27	TRBJ1-6	TRBD1	CASGPWDRGSPLHF	TGTGCCAGCGGGCCATGGGACAGGGGGTCACCCCTCCACTTT
NA	TRBV5-1	TRBJ2-7	NA	CASSFGGAATPPYEQYF	TGCGCCAGCAGCTTTGGGGGGGCCGCTACCCCGCCCTACGAGCAGTACTTC
NA	TRBV28	TRBJ2-5	NA	CASSRGWVRETQYF	TGTGCCAGCAGTAGGGGGTGGGTGCGGGAGACCCAGTACTTC
NA	TRBV7-9	TRBJ2-1	TRBD2	CASSHRGTSAINEQFF	TGTGCCAGCAGCCATAGAGGCACTAGCGCCATCAATGAGCAGTTCTTC
NA	TRBV2	TRBJ2-4	TRBD2	CASSYVPGGGIQYF	TGTGCCAGCAGCTACGTGCCCGGCGGGGGCATTCAGTACTTC